These 22 T cell receptor beta chains were all obtained from the same sample, sequenced in a study of T cell changes during pregnancy in multiple sclerosis. The protocol was immunoSEQ multiplex PCR, while the TCRdb copy is restricted to in-frame clones and leaves out a portion. The repertoire consists of some 80,000 clones, with roughly 90% occurring once and the leading ten covering about 0.9%. The sequencing here drew on peripheral blood, taken in the first trimester of pregnancy. These TCRs come from a female donor in good health, enrolled as a control in a pregnancy study.

This clone occurred a few times. The rearrangement joins TRBV6-5 to TRBJ1-1; D is perhaps TRBD1 (5 bases). This CDR3 contains 14 residues. V was pared by 5 bases and J by 6 bases, with 16 bases between. The germline gives CDR1 MNHEY, CDR2 SVGAGI. The CDR3 loop is CASSPLPRASEAFF. CDR3 bases: TGTGCCAGCAGTCCCCTCCCCAGGGCCTCTGAAGCTTTCTTT.

This clone was seen only once. The rearrangement links TRBV4-2 to TRBJ1-2; weak D call: TRBD1 (5 bases). Deletions cut 0 bases from V and 6 bases from J, with 17 bases between. Germline V gene sequence: CDR1 LGHNA, CDR2 YNFKEQ. CDR3 length: 16 residues. In DNA, the CDR3 is TGTGCCAGCAGCCAAGATAGGAGGGGCCCTCTCCATGGCTACACCTTC. Translated: CASSQDRRGPLHGYTF.

The chain links TRBV14 to TRBJ2-1, with 13 nucleotides matching TRBD2. The CDR3 length is 19 residues. With V trimmed by 1 base and J by 5 bases, 11 bases remained unmatched. Germline-derived CDR1 and CDR2 are SGHDN and FVKESK. The CDR3 here is CASSQVPRTSGRLDNEQFF. The CDR3 region has the DNA TGTGCCAGCAGCCAAGTTCCTAGGACTAGCGGGAGACTAGACAATGAGCAGTTCTTC.

The J gene is TRBJ1-1, the V gene TRBV7-9; D not resolved. CDR3 length equals 14 residues. Germline V gene data show CDR1 as SEHNR and CDR2 as FQNEAQ (reference sequence). The germline V and J ends were trimmed by 3 bases and 4 bases, with 12 bases remaining between them. DNA of the CDR3: TGTGCCAGCAGCTTTCAGGCTTCGAGCACTGAAGCTTTCTTT. Protein sequence: CASSFQASSTEAFF.

This clone was observed once. The rearrangement uses TRBV5-6 and TRBJ1-6; 7 nucleotides align to TRBD1. Germline V gives CDR1 SGHDT, CDR2 YYEEEE. This CDR3 has 15 amino acids. J lost 11 bases, V lost 2 bases, and 10 bases had no gene match. CDR3: CASSFKPGQKAPLHF. CDR3 in DNA: TGTGCCAGCAGCTTCAAACCGGGACAGAAAGCACCCCTCCACTTT.

The chain employs TRBV29-1 and TRBJ2-7; 9 nucleotides match TRBD2. The CDR3 covers 17 residues. Trimming took 4 bases from V and 0 from J; bases not matched to a gene: 13. CDR1 and CDR2 (germline): SQVTM, ANQGSEA. CDR3 coding DNA: TGCAGCGTTGCAGGTTTGAGGCTAGCGGGGAACTCCTACGAGCAGTACTTC. It translates to CSVAGLRLAGNSYEQYF.

This rearrangement joins TRBV19 to TRBJ1-3; D uncertain. This CDR3 contains 15 residues. The germline V gene has CDR1 LNHDA and CDR2 SQIVND (reference sequence). The V and J ends lost 6 bases and 0 bases respectively, with 12 bases between them. The CDR3 loop is CASSRDRTSGNTIYF. Here the CDR3 DNA reads TGTGCCAGTAGCCGAGATAGAACCTCTGGAAACACCATATATTTT.

The rearrangement uses TRBV9 and TRBJ2-1, with 9 bases that match TRBD1. Losses at the gene ends were 0 bases for V and 2 bases for J; bases not matched to a gene: 3. CDR3 size: 16 residues. Germline V gene sequence: CDR1 SGDLS, CDR2 YYNGEE. CDR3 coding DNA: TGTGCCAGCAGCGTAGCGGGGACAGGGACCTACAATGAGCAGTTCTTC. Its protein product is CASSVAGTGTYNEQFF.

V usage is TRBV27 and J usage is TRBJ2-3; TRBD2 aligns across 14 bases. Germline-derived CDR1 and CDR2 are MNHEY and SMNVEV (reference sequence). The CDR3 is 16 amino acids. V lost 4 bases and J lost 8; bases outside the gene matches: 8. This chain's CDR3 is CASSSGLAGAQGTQYF. CDR3 nucleotide sequence: TGTGCCAGCAGTTCGGGACTAGCGGGGGCTCAGGGTACGCAGTATTTT.

This rearrangement joins TRBV7-9 to TRBJ1-2; 10 bases align to TRBD1. V dropped 4 bases and J dropped 0; count of bases not matched to a gene: 5. The length of the CDR3 is 16 residues. The V gene's germline CDR1 is SEHNR and CDR2 FQNEAQ (reference sequence). The CDR3 is CASSSTGGEANYGYTF. The CDR3 coding sequence is TGTGCCAGCAGCTCGACAGGGGGCGAAGCTAACTATGGCTACACCTTC.

This clone came up once. V gene TRBV5-6 combines with J gene TRBJ2-3; D is ambiguous. This CDR3 comprises 17 residues. The V end was cut by 3 bases, the J end by 0 bases, with 17 bases between. Germline V gene data show CDR1 as SGHDT and CDR2 as YYEEEE. The CDR3: CASSSDSSLGSTDTQYF. The CDR3 coding sequence is TGTGCCAGCAGCTCCGACTCCAGTCTAGGAAGCACAGATACGCAGTATTTT.

The chain has TRBV7-6 and TRBJ1-2; D gene uncertain. CDR1 is SGHVS and CDR2 is FNYEAQ in the germline V gene. There are 13 residues in the CDR3. With 3 bases removed from V and 6 bases from J, the gap between germline ends came to 11 bases. The CDR3 nucleotides are TGTGCCAGCAGCTTGTCGGGGTCGAATGGCTACACCTTC. Translation: CASSLSGSNGYTF.

The chain couples TRBV19 to TRBJ2-2, with D unresolved. CDR3 length: 16 amino acids. Trimming took 7 bases from V and 1 from J, leaving 16 bases between them. CDR1 and CDR2 (germline): LNHDA, SQIVND (reference sequence). In DNA, the CDR3 is TGTGCCAGTACGCAGCAACCGGAGCTGAACACCGGGGAGCTGTTTTTT. Translated: CASTQQPELNTGELFF.

This sequence joins TRBV6-6 and TRBJ1-1; D perhaps matches TRBD1 (5 bases). This CDR3 has 16 residues. The germline V gene encodes CDR1 MNHNY and CDR2 SVGAGI (reference sequence). The V end lost 4 bases, the J end lost 5 bases, and 20 bases lay between the germline ends. As DNA, the CDR3 is TGTGCCAGCAGTTCCCACCTCTTTGCGGGGGGGACTGAAGCTTTCTTT. It specifies CASSSHLFAGGTEAFF.

In this sample, this clone turned up once. The chain employs TRBV7-9 and TRBJ2-6, with D hard to call. The CDR3 spans 14 residues. The germline V gene has CDR1 SEHNR and CDR2 FQNEAQ (reference sequence). The V end was cut by 3 bases, the J end by 3 bases, with 6 bases between. The DNA of the CDR3 is TGTGCCAGCAGCTTTACGGGTGGGGCCAACGTCCTGACTTTC. Its protein is CASSFTGGANVLTF.

This chain links TRBV4-1 with TRBJ1-5, with D possibly TRBD1 on 6 matching bases. The germline CDR1 and CDR2 sequences are MGHRA and YSYEKL. The CDR3 has 18 residues. Trimming left V 0 bases short and J 8 bases short, with 23 bases between. CDR3 nucleotides: TGCGCCAGCAGCCAAGACCCTTTTTCCGGGCGGGGGCGGGAGCCCCAGCATTTT. Residues: CASSQDPFSGRGREPQHF.

The V and J genes are TRBV19 and TRBJ2-2; possibly TRBD2 for D (7 bases). Germline V gene data show CDR1 as LNHDA and CDR2 as SQIVND (reference sequence). The CDR3 runs 13 residues. Trimming left V 7 bases short and J 6 bases short, with 12 bases between. The CDR3 reads CASTLGGAGELFF. The CDR3 DNA follows: TGTGCCAGTACCCTAGGGGGGGCCGGGGAGCTGTTTTTT.

This chain joins TRBV18 and TRBJ1-3; TRBD1 is a possible D gene (6 bases). The germline gives CDR1 KGHSH, CDR2 LQKENI. This CDR3 contains 16 residues. Trimming stripped 4 bases from V and 4 bases from J, with 17 bases between. The CDR3 region is CASSQPGAARGNTIYF. CDR3 nucleotide sequence: TGTGCCAGCTCACAACCGGGGGCAGCTAGAGGAAACACCATATATTTT.

In its sample, this clone was seen once. The CDR3 reads CASSSPPASQTQYF. The CDR3, as DNA: TGTGCCAGCAGTTCCCCTCCCGCGAGCCAGACCCAGTACTTC. J is TRBJ2-5 and V is TRBV28; D not certain. This CDR3 has 14 residues. Trimming left V 4 bases short and J 6 bases short, with 15 bases between. Germline CDR1 is MDHEN and CDR2 is SYDVKM.

As concerns this clone: This specimen includes other DNA sequences encoding the same CDR3. The J gene is TRBJ2-7, the V gene TRBV5-1, with a tentative D call TRBD2 (5 bases). The CDR3 spans 13 residues. Looked up from germline, CDR1 is SGHRS and CDR2 is YFSETQ. Trimming shortened V by 0 bases and J by 2 bases, and 6 bases separated the two germline ends. CDR3 coding DNA: TGCGCCAGCAGCTTGGCGGGAACCTACGAGCAGTACTTC. This codes for CASSLAGTYEQYF.

V usage is TRBV7-9 and J usage is TRBJ2-7; no clear D. Deletions cut 3 bases from V and 1 base from J, with 10 bases between. The germline V gene encodes CDR1 SEHNR and CDR2 FQNEAQ (reference sequence). The CDR3 has 14 residues. CDR3 amino acids: CASSFGAESYEQYF. For the CDR3, the DNA is TGTGCCAGCAGCTTTGGAGCAGAATCCTACGAGCAGTACTTC.

This chain links TRBV6-5 with TRBJ2-3; TRBD2 matches at 11 bases. There are 16 residues in the CDR3. J was trimmed by 5 bases and V by 4 bases; bases with no gene match: 8. Germline CDR1 reads MNHEY; CDR2 reads SVGAGI. The CDR3 loop is CASSSLLAGGGDTQYF. The CDR3 nucleotides are TGTGCCAGCAGTTCCCTCCTAGCGGGGGGAGGAGATACGCAGTATTTT.